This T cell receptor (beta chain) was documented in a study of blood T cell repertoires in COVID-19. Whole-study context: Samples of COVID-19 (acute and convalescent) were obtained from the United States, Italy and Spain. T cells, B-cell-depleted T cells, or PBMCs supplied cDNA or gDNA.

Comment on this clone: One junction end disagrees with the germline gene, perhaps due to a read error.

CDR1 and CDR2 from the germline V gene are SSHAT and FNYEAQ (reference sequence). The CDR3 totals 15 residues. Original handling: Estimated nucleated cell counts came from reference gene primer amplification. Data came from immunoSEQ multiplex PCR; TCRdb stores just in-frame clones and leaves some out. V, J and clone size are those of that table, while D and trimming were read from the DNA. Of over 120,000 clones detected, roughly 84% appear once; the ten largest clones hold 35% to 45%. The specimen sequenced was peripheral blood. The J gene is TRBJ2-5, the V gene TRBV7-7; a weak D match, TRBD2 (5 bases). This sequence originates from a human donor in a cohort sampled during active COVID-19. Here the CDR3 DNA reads TGTGCTAGCAGCTTAGCGATGGTCCGGGGAGAGACCCAGTACTTC. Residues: CASSLAMVRGETQYF.